A single sample gave rise to the 2 T cell receptor beta chains below, sequenced in a study of T cell responses to AZD1222 COVID-19 vaccine. Measured with immunoSEQ multiplex PCR; TCRdb has only the in-frame clones, and not every one. This table holds 150,000 to 250,000 clones, more than 85% found once. This material consisted of peripheral blood, taken 28 days after the second AZD1222 dose. The origin of the receptors is an adult who received the AZD1222 COVID-19 vaccine.

This sequence joins TRBV7-3 and TRBJ2-1; 8 nucleotides align to TRBD2. The CDR3 covers 13 residues. In germline, CDR1 is SGHTA, CDR2 FQGTGA. Trimming removed 5 bases from V and 6 bases from J; junction bases left unmatched: 3. CDR3 coding DNA: TGTGCCAGCAGCCCGGGGGGGCCCAATGAGCAGTTCTTC. Translated: CASSPGGPNEQFF.

The chain joins TRBV7-8 to TRBJ2-3; 9 bases line up with TRBD2. J lost 7 bases, V lost 6 bases, and 8 bases had no gene match. The CDR3 consists of 14 residues. Germline CDR1 is SGHVS and CDR2 is FQNEAQ. The DNA for the CDR3 is TGTGCCAGCAGTCATAGCGGGAGTGTATATACGCAGTATTTT. Its translation is CASSHSGSVYTQYF.